This is a list of T cell receptor beta chains from one sample in a study of control samples from healthy donors and cancer patients. Assay: immunoSEQ multiplex PCR; the TCRdb copy retains only in-frame clones and omits some. This table holds 150,000 to 170,000 clones, around 96% found once. The sequenced material came from blood. All receptors come from a man in his forties in good health. Both conserved end residues are part of each CDR3. A D gene is named only where the DNA matches it firmly. Part of the rows lack a size; the others show once, few, many or a class for expanded clones.

TRBV9	NA	TRBJ1-4	TRBD1	CASSETGQENEKLFF	TGTGCCAGCAGCGAGACGGGACAGGAGAATGAAAAACTGTTTTTT
TRBV11-2	once	TRBJ1-4	NA	CASSLFGTGEKLFF	TGTGCCAGCAGCTTATTTGGGACGGGTGAAAAACTGTTTTTT
TRBV27	NA	TRBJ2-1	TRBD2	CASSLTSGGNEQFF	TGTGCCAGCAGTTTAACTAGCGGGGGGAATGAGCAGTTCTTC
TRBV24-1	NA	TRBJ2-5	NA	CATSLTGQTSQYF	TGTGCCACCAGCCTAACAGGTCAGACGTCCCAGTACTTC
TRBV3-1/TRBV3-2	NA	TRBJ1-4	NA	CASSQDVEKLFF	TGTGCCAGCAGCCAAGATGTGGAAAAACTGTTTTTT
TRBV7-8	NA	TRBJ2-5	NA	CASSPQETQYF	TGTGCCAGCAGCCCCCAAGAGACCCAGTACTTC
TRBV19	NA	TRBJ1-2	NA	CASSWGRANYGYTF	TGTGCCAGTAGTTGGGGCAGGGCCAACTATGGCTACACCTTC
TRBV11-1	NA	TRBJ2-5	NA	CASSFSGARGETQYF	TGTGCCAGCAGCTTCTCGGGGGCGAGAGGAGAGACCCAGTACTTC
TRBV5-1	once	TRBJ1-2	TRBD1	CASSSGTGDYGYTF	TGCGCCAGCAGCTCCGGGACAGGGGACTATGGCTACACCTTC
TRBV19	NA	TRBJ1-5	NA	CASSSSGPPSRQPQHF	TGTGCCAGTAGTAGTAGCGGGCCTCCATCCAGGCAGCCCCAGCATTTT
TRBV18	NA	TRBJ2-7	TRBD1	CASSWDSSYEQYF	TGTGCCAGCTCATGGGACAGTTCCTACGAGCAGTACTTC
TRBV13	NA	TRBJ2-2	NA	CASSSRDWRTGELFF	TGTGCCAGCAGCTCCCGGGACTGGAGAACCGGGGAGCTGTTTTTT
TRBV27	NA	TRBJ1-5	NA	CASSLGRTSNQPQHF	TGTGCCAGCAGTTTGGGCAGAACTAGCAATCAGCCCCAGCATTTT
TRBV6-2/TRBV6-3	NA	TRBJ1-6	NA	CASSYPDSYNSPLHF	TGTGCCAGCAGTTACCCGGACAGTTATAATTCACCCCTCCACTTT
TRBV5-1	NA	TRBJ1-4	NA	CASSPGTGEKLFF	TGCGCCAGCAGCCCGGGGACTGGAGAAAAACTGTTTTTT
TRBV6-5	NA	TRBJ1-2	TRBD1	CASSNRGRGGYTF	TGTGCCAGCAGTAACAGGGGACGGGGTGGCTACACCTTC
TRBV6-5	once	TRBJ2-3	NA	CASSYQEYTDTQYF	TGTGCCAGCAGTTATCAGGAGTACACAGATACGCAGTATTTT
TRBV19	NA	TRBJ1-1	TRBD1	CASSLGQGGTEAFF	TGTGCCAGTAGCCTGGGACAGGGTGGCACTGAAGCTTTCTTT
TRBV6-2/TRBV6-3	once	TRBJ1-5	NA	CASSYQVKPQHF	TGTGCCAGCAGTTACCAGGTGAAGCCCCAGCATTTT
TRBV6-1	NA	TRBJ1-4	NA	CASSDHGGRGEKLFF	TGTGCCAGCAGTGATCACGGGGGGCGAGGTGAAAAACTGTTTTTT
TRBV24-1	NA	TRBJ1-5	TRBD1	CATSDYYRGINQPQHF	TGTGCCACCAGTGACTATTACAGGGGCATCAATCAGCCCCAGCATTTT
TRBV28	NA	TRBJ2-2	NA	CASSLRAQQPGELFF	TGTGCCAGCAGTTTAAGGGCACAGCAACCCGGGGAGCTGTTTTTT
TRBV11-2	NA	TRBJ1-1	NA	CASSRTGEAFF	TGTGCCAGCAGCCGAACAGGAGAAGCTTTCTTT
TRBV6-2/TRBV6-3	NA	TRBJ2-1	NA	CASSYGYSSSYNEQFF	TGTGCCAGCAGTTACGGCTATTCGAGCTCCTACAATGAGCAGTTCTTC
TRBV24-1	NA	TRBJ2-3	TRBD1	CATSRDSADTQYF	TGTGCCACCAGCCGGGACAGCGCAGATACGCAGTATTTT
TRBV7-2	few	TRBJ2-3	NA	CASSPTRGIRADTQYF	TGTGCCAGCAGCCCAACACGGGGAATCCGTGCAGATACGCAGTATTTT
TRBV5-5	NA	TRBJ2-6	NA	CASSLVGTGANVLTF	TGTGCCAGCAGCTTGGTGGGCACTGGGGCCAACGTCCTGACTTTC
TRBV5-1	NA	TRBJ1-5	NA	CASSPVGGNQPQHF	TGCGCCAGCAGCCCGGTCGGGGGAAATCAGCCCCAGCATTTT
TRBV12-5	NA	TRBJ1-2	NA	CASGPPPGQTFNYGYTF	TGTGCTAGCGGCCCACCCCCCGGACAGACCTTTAACTATGGCTACACCTTC
TRBV5-6	NA	TRBJ1-4	NA	CASSLRARHPGELGKLFF	TGTGCCAGCAGCTTGAGGGCCCGACACCCAGGGGAATTGGGAAAACTGTTTTTT
TRBV20-1	NA	TRBJ2-1	NA	CSASISYNEQFF	TGCAGTGCTAGTATATCCTACAATGAGCAGTTCTTC
TRBV6-5	NA	TRBJ1-1	NA	CASSSLQGNTEAFF	TGTGCCAGCAGTTCCCTACAGGGTAACACTGAAGCTTTCTTT
TRBV2	once	TRBJ1-5	NA	CASSEVYSNQPQHF	TGTGCCAGCAGTGAAGTGTATAGCAATCAGCCCCAGCATTTT
TRBV12-3/TRBV12-4	NA	TRBJ1-2	NA	CASRKGFRAGYTF	TGTGCCAGCAGAAAAGGGTTTCGAGCTGGCTACACCTTC
TRBV11-2	NA	TRBJ2-7	NA	CASSLGPNEQYF	TGTGCCAGCAGCTTAGGGCCAAACGAGCAGTACTTC
TRBV9	once	TRBJ2-1	NA	CASSVPPRNEQFF	TGTGCCAGCAGCGTCCCGCCCCGGAATGAGCAGTTCTTC
TRBV3-1/TRBV3-2	NA	TRBJ2-2	NA	CASSHPNADTGELFF	TGTGCCAGCAGCCATCCCAATGCCGACACCGGGGAGCTGTTTTTT
TRBV2	NA	TRBJ1-2	NA	CASNQGGYGYTF	TGTGCCAGCAACCAGGGCGGGTATGGCTACACCTTC
TRBV12-3/TRBV12-4	NA	TRBJ1-2	NA	CASTPTGSYGYTF	TGTGCCAGCACCCCGACAGGATCCTATGGCTACACCTTC
TRBV27	NA	TRBJ1-2	NA	CASRTGAGYGFTF	TGTGCCAGCAGGACGGGGGCCGGATACGGTTTCACCTTC
TRBV5-1	NA	TRBJ2-2	TRBD2	CTSSRTSPNTGELFF	TGCACCAGCAGCAGGACTAGCCCGAACACCGGGGAGCTGTTTTTT
TRBV7-9	NA	TRBJ1-3	NA	CASSSLGGTSGNTIYF	TGTGCCAGCAGCTCGTTGGGCGGCACCTCTGGAAACACCATATATTTT
TRBV7-9	NA	TRBJ1-4	NA	CASSYGAGLGEKLFF	TGTGCCAGCAGCTACGGGGCAGGGTTAGGTGAAAAACTGTTTTTT
TRBV11-2	NA	TRBJ1-2	TRBD1	CASSNTGAYGYTF	TGTGCCAGCAGCAATACAGGGGCCTATGGCTACACCTTC
TRBV2	NA	TRBJ2-2	TRBD1	CASSSGTGPTGELFF	TGTGCCAGCAGTTCCGGGACAGGGCCCACCGGGGAGCTGTTTTTT
TRBV28	once	TRBJ1-6	NA	CASQYKTTRSPLHF	TGTGCCAGCCAATATAAAACCACGAGGTCACCCCTCCACTTT
TRBV24-1	NA	TRBJ2-1	NA	CATSDYPGANNEQFF	TGTGCCACCAGTGATTATCCGGGAGCTAACAATGAGCAGTTCTTC
TRBV19	NA	TRBJ2-7	TRBD2	CASSIDGGSSTYEQYF	TGTGCCAGTAGTATAGACGGGGGGTCCTCTACCTACGAGCAGTACTTC